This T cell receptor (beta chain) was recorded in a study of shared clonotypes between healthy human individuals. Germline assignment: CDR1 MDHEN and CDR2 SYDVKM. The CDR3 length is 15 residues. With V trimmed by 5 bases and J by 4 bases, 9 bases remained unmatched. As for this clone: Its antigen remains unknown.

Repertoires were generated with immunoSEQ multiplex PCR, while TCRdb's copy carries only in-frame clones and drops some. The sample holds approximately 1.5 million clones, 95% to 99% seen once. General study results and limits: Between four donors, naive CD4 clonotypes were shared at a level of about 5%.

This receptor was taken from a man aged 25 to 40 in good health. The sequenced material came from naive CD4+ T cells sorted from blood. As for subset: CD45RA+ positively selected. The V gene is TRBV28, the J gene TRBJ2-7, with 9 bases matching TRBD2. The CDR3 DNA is TGTGCCAGCAGTCAAATTAGCGGGAGCATTTACGAGCAGTACTTC. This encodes CASSQISGSIYEQYF.